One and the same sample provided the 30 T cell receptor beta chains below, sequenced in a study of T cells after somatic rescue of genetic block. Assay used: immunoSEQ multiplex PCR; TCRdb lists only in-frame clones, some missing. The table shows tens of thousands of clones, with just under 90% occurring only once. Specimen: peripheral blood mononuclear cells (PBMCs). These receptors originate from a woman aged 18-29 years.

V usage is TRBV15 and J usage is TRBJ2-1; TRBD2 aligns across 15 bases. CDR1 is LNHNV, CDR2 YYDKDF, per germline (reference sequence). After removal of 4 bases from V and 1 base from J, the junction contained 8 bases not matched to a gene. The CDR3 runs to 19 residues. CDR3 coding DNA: TGTGCCACCAGCACCCCTCCGGGACTAGCGGGAGGTTCCTACAATGAGCAGTTCTTC. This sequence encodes CATSTPPGLAGGSYNEQFF.

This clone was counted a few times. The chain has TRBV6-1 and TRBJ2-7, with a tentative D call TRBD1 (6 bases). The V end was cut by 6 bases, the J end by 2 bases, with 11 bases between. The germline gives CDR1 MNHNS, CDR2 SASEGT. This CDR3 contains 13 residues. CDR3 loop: CASRPTGPYEQYF. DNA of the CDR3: TGTGCCAGCAGGCCCACAGGGCCCTACGAGCAGTACTTC.

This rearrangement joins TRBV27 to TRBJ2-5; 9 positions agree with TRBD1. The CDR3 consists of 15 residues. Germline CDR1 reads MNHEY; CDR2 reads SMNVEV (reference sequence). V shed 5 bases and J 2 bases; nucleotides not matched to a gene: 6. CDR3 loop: CASSVGTGWQETQYF. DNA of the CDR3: TGTGCCAGCAGTGTCGGGACAGGGTGGCAAGAGACCCAGTACTTC.

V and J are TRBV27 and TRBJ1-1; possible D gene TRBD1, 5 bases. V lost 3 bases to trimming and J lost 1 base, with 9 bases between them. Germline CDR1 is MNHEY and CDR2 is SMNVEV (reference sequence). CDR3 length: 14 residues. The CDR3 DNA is TGTGCCAGCAGTTTGGGACGGACGAACACTGAAGCTTTCTTT. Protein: CASSLGRTNTEAFF.

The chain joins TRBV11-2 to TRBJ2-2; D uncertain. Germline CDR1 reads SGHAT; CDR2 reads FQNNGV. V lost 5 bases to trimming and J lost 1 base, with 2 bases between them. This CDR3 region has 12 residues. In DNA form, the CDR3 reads TGTGCCAGCAGCCAGAACACCGGGGAGCTGTTTTTT. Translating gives CASSQNTGELFF.

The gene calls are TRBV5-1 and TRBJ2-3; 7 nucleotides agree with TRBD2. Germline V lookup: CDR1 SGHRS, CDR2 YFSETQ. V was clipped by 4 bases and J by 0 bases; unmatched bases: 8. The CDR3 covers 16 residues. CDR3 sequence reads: CASSPRREGSTDTQYF. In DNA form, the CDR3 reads TGCGCCAGCAGCCCTCGGAGGGAGGGTAGCACAGATACGCAGTATTTT.

CDR3 amino acids: CASSRVGPYGYTF. Here the CDR3 DNA reads TGTGCCAGCAGCCGAGTTGGTCCCTATGGCTACACCTTC. The genes are TRBV7-9 and TRBJ1-2; unclear D gene. V was pared by 5 bases and J by 4 bases, with 11 bases between. CDR3 size: 13 residues. The germline V gene encodes CDR1 SEHNR and CDR2 FQNEAQ (reference sequence).

The CDR3: CASSLDLGAGAPNEQFF. The CDR3 nucleotides are TGTGCCAGCAGCTTAGATCTAGGAGCGGGGGCCCCCAATGAGCAGTTCTTC. The chain has TRBV11-2 and TRBJ2-1; 8 nucleotides line up with TRBD2. The CDR3 consists of 17 residues. Germline CDR1 SGHAT, CDR2 FQNNGV. The trim removed 0 bases at V and 6 bases at J, leaving 10 bases unmatched.

CDR3 in DNA: TGTGCCACCCAGACCCCCGGGACACTAAACAATGAGCAGTTCTTC. The encoded protein is CATQTPGTLNNEQFF. The chain joins TRBV28 to TRBJ2-1; TRBD1 might be the D (6 bases). The CDR3 covers 15 residues. V lost 10 bases to trimming and J lost 5 bases, with 21 bases between them. Germline V gene data show CDR1 as MDHEN and CDR2 as SYDVKM.

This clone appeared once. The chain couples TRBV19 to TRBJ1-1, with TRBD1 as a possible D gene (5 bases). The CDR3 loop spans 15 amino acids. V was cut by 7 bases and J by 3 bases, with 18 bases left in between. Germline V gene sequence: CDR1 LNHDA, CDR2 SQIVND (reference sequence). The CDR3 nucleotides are TGTGCCAGTACCAGGCGGGAATCGGGGGACACTGAAGCTTTCTTT. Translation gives CASTRRESGDTEAFF.

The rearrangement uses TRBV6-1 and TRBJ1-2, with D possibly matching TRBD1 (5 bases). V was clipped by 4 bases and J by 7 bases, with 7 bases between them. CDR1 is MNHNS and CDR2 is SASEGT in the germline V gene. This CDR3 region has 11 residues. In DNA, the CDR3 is TGTGCCAGCAGTGCACAGGCTGGCTACACCTTC. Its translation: CASSAQAGYTF.

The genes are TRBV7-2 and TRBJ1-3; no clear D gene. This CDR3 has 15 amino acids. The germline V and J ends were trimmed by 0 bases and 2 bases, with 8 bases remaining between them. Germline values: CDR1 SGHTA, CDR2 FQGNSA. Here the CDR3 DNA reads TGTGCCAGCAGCTTAGCCCCGACGGCTGGAAACACCATATATTTT. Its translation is CASSLAPTAGNTIYF.

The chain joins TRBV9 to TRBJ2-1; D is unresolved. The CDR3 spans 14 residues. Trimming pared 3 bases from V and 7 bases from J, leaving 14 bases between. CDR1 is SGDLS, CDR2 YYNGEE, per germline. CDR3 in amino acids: CASSAQTRSNEQFF. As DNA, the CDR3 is TGTGCCAGCAGCGCCCAGACTCGGAGTAATGAGCAGTTCTTC.

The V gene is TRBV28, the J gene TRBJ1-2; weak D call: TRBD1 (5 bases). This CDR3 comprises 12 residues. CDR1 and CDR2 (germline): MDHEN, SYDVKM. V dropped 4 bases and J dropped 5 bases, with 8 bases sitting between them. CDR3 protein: CASSWGSYGYTF. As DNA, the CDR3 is TGTGCCAGCAGTTGGGGGTCATATGGCTACACCTTC.

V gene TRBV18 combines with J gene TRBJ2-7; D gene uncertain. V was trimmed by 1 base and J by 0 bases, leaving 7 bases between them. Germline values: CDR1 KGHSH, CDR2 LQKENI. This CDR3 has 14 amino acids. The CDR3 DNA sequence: TGTGCCAGCTCACCACGGTCCGGCTCCTACGAGCAGTACTTC. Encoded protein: CASSPRSGSYEQYF.

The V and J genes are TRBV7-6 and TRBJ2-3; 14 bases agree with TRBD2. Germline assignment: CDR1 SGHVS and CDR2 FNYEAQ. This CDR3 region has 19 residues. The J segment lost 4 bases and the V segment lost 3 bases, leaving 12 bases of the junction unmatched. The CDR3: CASSFSIRLAGGLADTQYF. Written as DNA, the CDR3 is TGTGCCAGCAGCTTTTCCATTCGACTAGCGGGAGGGTTAGCAGATACGCAGTATTTT.

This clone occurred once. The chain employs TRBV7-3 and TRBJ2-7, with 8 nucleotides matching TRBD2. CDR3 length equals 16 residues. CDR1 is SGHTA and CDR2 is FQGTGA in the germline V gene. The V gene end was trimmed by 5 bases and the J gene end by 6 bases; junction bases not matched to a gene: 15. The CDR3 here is CASSPSAGTRGGEQYF. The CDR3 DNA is TGTGCCAGCAGCCCTTCAGCCGGGACTAGAGGCGGCGAGCAGTACTTC.

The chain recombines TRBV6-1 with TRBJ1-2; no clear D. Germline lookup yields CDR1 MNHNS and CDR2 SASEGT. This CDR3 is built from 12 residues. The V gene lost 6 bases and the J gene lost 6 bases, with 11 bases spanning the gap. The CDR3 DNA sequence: TGTGCCAGCAGGCAGGTTGTGGATGGCTACACCTTC. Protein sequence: CASRQVVDGYTF.

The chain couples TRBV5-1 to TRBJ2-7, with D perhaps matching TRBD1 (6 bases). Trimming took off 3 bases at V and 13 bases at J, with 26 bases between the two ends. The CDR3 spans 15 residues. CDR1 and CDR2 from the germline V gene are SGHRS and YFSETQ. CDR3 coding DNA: TGCGCCAGCAGCTCCGATCCATACGCAACAGGGCACAAATACTTC. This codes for CASSSDPYATGHKYF.

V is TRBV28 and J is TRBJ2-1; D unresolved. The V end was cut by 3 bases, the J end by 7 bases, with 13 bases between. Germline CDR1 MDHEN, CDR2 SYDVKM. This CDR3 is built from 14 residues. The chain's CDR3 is CASSLELSANEQFF. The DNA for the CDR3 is TGTGCCAGCAGTTTGGAGTTGTCGGCAAATGAGCAGTTCTTC.

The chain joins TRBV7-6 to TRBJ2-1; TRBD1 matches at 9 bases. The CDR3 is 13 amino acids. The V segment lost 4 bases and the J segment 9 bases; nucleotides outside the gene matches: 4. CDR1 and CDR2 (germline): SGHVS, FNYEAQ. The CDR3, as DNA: TGTGCCAGCAGCTCCGGGACAGGGACTGAGCAGTTCTTC. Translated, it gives CASSSGTGTEQFF. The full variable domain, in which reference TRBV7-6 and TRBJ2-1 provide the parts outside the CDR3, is GAGVSQSPRYKVTKRGQDVALRCDPISGHVSLYWYRQALGQGPEFLTYFNYEAQQDKSGLPNDRFSAERPEGSISTLTIQRTEQRDSAMYRCASSSGTGTEQFFGPGTRLTVL.

The CDR3 region is CASSLGAQVRQYF. In DNA form, the CDR3 reads TGTGCCAGCAGTTTAGGGGCCCAGGTGAGGCAGTACTTC. The rearrangement links TRBV28 to TRBJ2-7, with a weak D call TRBD1 (5 bases). Germline assignment: CDR1 MDHEN and CDR2 SYDVKM. The V end lost 2 bases, the J end lost 9 bases, and 14 bases lay between the germline ends. The CDR3 runs to 13 residues.

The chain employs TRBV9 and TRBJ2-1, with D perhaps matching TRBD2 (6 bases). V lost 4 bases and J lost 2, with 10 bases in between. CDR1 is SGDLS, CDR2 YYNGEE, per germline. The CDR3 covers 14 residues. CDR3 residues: CASSQGLTYNEQFF. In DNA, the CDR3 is TGTGCCAGCAGCCAGGGACTTACCTACAATGAGCAGTTCTTC. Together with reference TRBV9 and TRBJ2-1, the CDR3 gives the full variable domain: DSGVTQTPKHLITATGQRVTLRCSPRSGDLSVYWYQQSLDQGLQFLIQYYNGEERAKGNILERFSAQQFPDLHSELNLSSLELGDSALYFCASSQGLTYNEQFFGPGTRLTVL.

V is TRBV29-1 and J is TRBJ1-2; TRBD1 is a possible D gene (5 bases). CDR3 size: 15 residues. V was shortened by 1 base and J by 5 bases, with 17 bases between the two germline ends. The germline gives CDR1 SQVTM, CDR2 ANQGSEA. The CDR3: CSVEGAGERGYGYTF. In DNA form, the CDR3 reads TGCAGCGTTGAAGGGGCCGGAGAGAGGGGATATGGCTACACCTTC.

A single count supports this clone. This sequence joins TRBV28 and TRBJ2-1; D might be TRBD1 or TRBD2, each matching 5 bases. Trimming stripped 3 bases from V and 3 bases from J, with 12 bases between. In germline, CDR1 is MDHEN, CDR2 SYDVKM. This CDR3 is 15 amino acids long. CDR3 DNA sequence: TGTGCCAGCAGTTTGCAGGGAGACCGCTACAATGAGCAGTTCTTC. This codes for CASSLQGDRYNEQFF.

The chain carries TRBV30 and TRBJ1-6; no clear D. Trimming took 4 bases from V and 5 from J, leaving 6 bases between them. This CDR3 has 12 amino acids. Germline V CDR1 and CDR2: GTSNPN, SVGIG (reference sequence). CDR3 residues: CAWIEDNSPLHF. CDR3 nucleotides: TGTGCCTGGATTGAGGATAATTCACCCCTCCACTTT.

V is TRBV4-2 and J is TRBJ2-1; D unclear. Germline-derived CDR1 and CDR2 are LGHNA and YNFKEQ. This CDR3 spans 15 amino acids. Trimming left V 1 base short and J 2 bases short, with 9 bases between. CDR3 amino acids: CASSQVGWPYNEQFF. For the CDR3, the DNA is TGTGCCAGCAGCCAAGTCGGGTGGCCCTACAATGAGCAGTTCTTC.

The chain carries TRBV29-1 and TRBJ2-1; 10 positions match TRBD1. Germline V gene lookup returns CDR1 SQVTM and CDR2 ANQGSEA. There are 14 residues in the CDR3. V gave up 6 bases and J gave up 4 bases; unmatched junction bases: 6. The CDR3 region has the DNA TGCAGCGTAGATTTGGGACAGGGGTACAATGAGCAGTTCTTC. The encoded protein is CSVDLGQGYNEQFF.

CDR3 nucleotide sequence: TGTGCCAGCTCACCAAGTACAGGGTGGGAGACCCAGTACTTC. This gives the protein CASSPSTGWETQYF. The chain joins TRBV18 to TRBJ2-5; maybe TRBD1 (6 bases). The CDR3 extends over 14 amino acids. V was pared by 2 bases and J by 5 bases, with 12 bases between. CDR1 is KGHSH, CDR2 LQKENI, per germline. The full variable domain, rest sourced from reference TRBV18 and TRBJ2-5, is NAGVMQNPRHLVRRRGQEARLRCSPMKGHSHVYWYRQLPEEGLKFMVYLQKENIIDESGMPKERFSAEFPKEGPSILRIQQVVRGDSAAYFCASSPSTGWETQYFGPGTRLLVL.

The DNA for the CDR3 is TGTGCCAGCAGTGAAATAGGGACAGGGGTAAAACTGTTTTTT. Encoded protein: CASSEIGTGVKLFF. The J gene is TRBJ1-4, the V gene TRBV2; TRBD1 agrees at 10 bases. The CDR3 has 14 residues. Unmatched junction bases numbered 4, after V lost 2 bases and J lost 10 bases. Germline V gene data show CDR1 as SNHLY and CDR2 as FYNNEI.